This section outlines one T cell receptor beta chain sequence together with its context. The antigen this receptor binds is unknown. Within one base of it there is no much larger clone, and no base qualities were kept. Donors were healthy HIV-negative adults with no recently reported acute infections or vaccinations. Only Caucasian adults living in Nashville, Tennessee, USA were represented among the donors. Magnetic negative selection was used to enrich CD4+ T cells, after which naive cells were positively selected on CD45RA and the negative fraction became the memory subset. After blood collection by leukapheresis, PBMCs were isolated using Ficoll-Histopaque density gradient centrifugation and then cryopreserved in the vapor phase of liquid nitrogen. Purity and quantity of every magnetically sorted T cell population were checked by analytical flow cytometry. From each sorted fraction, genomic DNA was isolated and quantified by UV absorbance on a Nanodrop 2000c.

Using the deep immunoSEQ assay, TCR CDR3 regions were amplified from genomic DNA by multiplex PCR. Extracted genomic DNA from each cell subset was distributed evenly across all wells of several immunoSEQ 96-well plates, and each plate was treated as a replicate. For sorted subsets, approximately 200 ng of genomic DNA, equivalent to around 31,000 T cell genomes, went into each replicate PCR. Purified libraries were measured with a Qubit 3.0 fluorometer, size-checked on a Bioanalyzer 2100, and measured again with the KAPA Library Quantification kit. Every immunoSEQ 96-well plate was sequenced on a dedicated single-read 150-cycle Illumina NextSeq 550 flow cell. Per the authors' processing: Because the immunoSEQ output included only junctional sequences and no quality scores, the filtering could not be the same as the filtering used for full-length reads. Sequences were annotated with PyIR, a Python wrapper for IgBLAST v1.9, using IMGT germline references to assign V/J genes and CDR3. Reads were filtered out if the reads had weak V/J assignments (E-value above 1e-6), no CDR3, stop codons, out-of-frame junctions, or ambiguous translated residues. V3J clonotypes were defined as sequences sharing an identical inferred V gene, J gene, and CDR3 amino acid sequence. To compute the percentage overlap between repertoires, the number of shared unique clonotypes was divided by the size of the smaller repertoire. Richness of each repertoire was evaluated using RTK rarefaction, the Chao1 estimator, and Recon v2.1 estimates of unobserved clonotypes. Generation probabilities for all TCRbeta clonotypes obtained by the gDNA method from a handful of donors were computed using OLGA. TCRdb took this table from immuneACCESS and kept in-frame rearrangements with V and J called. Such tables lack part of the clones; where checked against another copy, unresolved V genes explain under half of the gap, and the rest is unexplained. The V and J calls and the clone size are those of that table, but D and trimming were determined from the DNA. Here the sample has millions of clones; more than 80% occur a single time. Roughly 0.36% of the sample goes to the ten largest clones.

The data stem from a study of shared clonotypes between healthy human individuals (dated by TCRdb to the early 2020s). In the study overall: The cohort comprised a couple of women and a few men aged 18 to 49 years. For each donor, CD4 naive and CD4 memory were each run on three plates, CD8 naive on two plates, and CD8 memory on one plate. Blood TCR repertoires of five healthy adults were deeply sequenced to estimate repertoire size and the extent of clonotype sharing between individuals. Libraries were prepared and TCR repertoires were sequenced by different laboratories using diverse techniques, in order to increase sequencing depth and limit assay-specific biases. Between about 0.94 and 8.9 billion PBMCs per donor were obtained by leukapheresis.

Overall study results and their limits: Compared with non-shared clonotypes, clonotypes shared by all four sorted-subset donors had higher generation probabilities. Sampling was restricted to blood, and TCR repertoires in tissues likely differ from the TCR repertoires found in blood. Based on pairwise subsampling, the degree of clonotype sharing among donors was expected to be affected by sequencing depth. Around 5.4% of naive CD4, roughly 3.6% of naive CD8, 2.3% of memory CD4, and 0.4% of memory CD8 clonotypes were shared across several donors. Estimated clonotype richness was generally larger for naive than for memory subsets. Even with the large sequencing depth, rarefaction of the sorted-subset datasets indicated that sequencing was incomplete. Because the study included only a small number of donors, the genetic and exposure-history diversity represented was limited.

The TCR originated in a man aged 18 to 29 in good health. Some clones in this sample may be carry-over from other donors' samples. Specimen: naive CD4+ T cells from PBMCs. The sample's cell subset or site label is to be understood as: CD45RA+ positively selected.

The base sequence is TGCGCCAGCAGCTTGGCTAGCGGGAGAAGGGGCCAAGAGACCCAGTACTTC. Translated, this gives CASSLASGRRGQETQYF. The sequence is built from TRBV5-1 and TRBJ2-5, and 10 bases in between align with TRBD2. Trimming accounts for 0 bases at V and 1 base at J, while the number of junction bases matched to no gene is 6. The cysteine opens and the phenylalanine closes a CDR3 of 17 amino acids. Here the CDR3 DNA is all that survives: 51 bases in frame from base 1. From the germline V gene, CDR1 is SGHRS and CDR2 is YFSETQ.